The clone carrying this TCR beta chain has a count of ten or more. The data derive from a study of T cells after posttransplantation cyclophosphamide. This CDR3 is 13 amino acids long. CDR1 is MNHNS and CDR2 is SASEGT in the germline V gene. The ends were cut back, 6 bases at V and 2 bases at J, with 11 bases in the middle. Sequencing was performed with immunoSEQ multiplex PCR; in TCRdb, only in-frame clones are kept and a portion is missing. Listed for the sample are around 7,700 clones, none seen a single time. Treatment was busulfan-fludarabine conditioning, a marrow graft, and cyclophosphamide on days +3 and +4.

The origin of this receptor is a female patient over 55 who received an allogeneic stem cell transplant from an unrelated donor, was CMV-positive, and had acute GVHD only. Some T cells may possibly be graft donor cells. V and J are TRBV6-1 and TRBJ2-7; TRBD1 is a possible D gene (5 bases). The sequencing used PBMCs, collected approximately 3 months after allogeneic stem cell transplant with posttransplant cyclophosphamide. The CDR3 DNA reads as TGTGCCAGCAGGGCGACAGCTACCTACGAGCAGTACTTC. It specifies CASRATATYEQYF.